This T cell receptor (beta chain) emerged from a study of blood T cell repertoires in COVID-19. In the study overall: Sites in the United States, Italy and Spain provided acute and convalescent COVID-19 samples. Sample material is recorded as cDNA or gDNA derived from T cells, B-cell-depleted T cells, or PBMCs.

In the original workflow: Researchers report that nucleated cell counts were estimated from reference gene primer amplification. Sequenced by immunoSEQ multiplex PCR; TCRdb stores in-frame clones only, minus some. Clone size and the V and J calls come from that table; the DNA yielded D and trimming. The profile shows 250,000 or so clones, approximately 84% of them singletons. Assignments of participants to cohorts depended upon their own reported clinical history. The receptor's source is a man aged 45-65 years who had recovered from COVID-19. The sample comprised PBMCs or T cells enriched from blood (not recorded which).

CDR3: CASNTRDNSPLHF. The CDR3 DNA is TGTGCCAGTAACACTAGAGATAATTCACCCCTCCACTTT. The chain uses TRBV19 and TRBJ1-6, with D unresolved. The length of the CDR3 is 13 residues. V lost 7 bases and J 5 bases, leaving 9 bases between the germline ends. The germline V gene encodes CDR1 LNHDA and CDR2 SQIVND (reference sequence).